This T cell receptor beta chain was sequenced for a study of blood T cells in healthy people across ages. CDR3 length: 16 residues. CDR1 and CDR2 from the germline V gene are ENHRY and SYGVKD. Trimming removed 4 bases at V and 0 bases at J, with 14 bases between. For the second PCR, which ran for about 7 to 12 cycles, a sample-barcoded 5' primer and a J-beta primer mix were used. TCRdb re-derived calls from the 5' RACE reads in MiXCR, one entry per CDR3 protein. Of some 1.4 million distinct CDR3 sequences listed, about 43% are singletons. What was sequenced was blood. This receptor was obtained from a woman younger than 30 in good health. The chain has TRBV10-3 and TRBJ2-3; D may be TRBD2 (7 bases). CDR3 coding DNA: TGTGCCATCAGTGGAGGCGGGGGCGGAAGCACAGATACGCAGTATTTT. Translated, it gives CAISGGGGGSTDTQYF.